One sample yielded the 18 T cell receptor beta chains listed below, sequenced in a study of OX40 agonist ivuxolimab in advanced cancers. The repertoire was sequenced with immunoSEQ multiplex PCR; TCRdb's copy has only in-frame clones and lacks some. The sample consists of 65,000 to 85,000 clones, 75% to 90% of them appearing once. The source material was CD4+ or CD8+ T cells sorted from blood, sampled in a trial of the OX40 agonist ivuxolimab. The receptors shown here come from an adult with an advanced solid tumor such as melanoma, head and neck, liver or kidney cancer.

The V call is TRBV19, the J call TRBJ1-1, with unresolved D. V was cut by 2 bases and J by 0 bases, with 7 bases left in between. CDR1 and CDR2 (germline): LNHDA, SQIVND (reference sequence). The CDR3 totals 14 residues. CDR3 loop: CASSITVMNTEAFF. DNA of the CDR3: TGTGCCAGTAGTATAACAGTAATGAACACTGAAGCTTTCTTT. Drawing the rest from reference TRBV19 and TRBJ1-1, the complete variable domain is DGGITQSPKYLFRKEGQNVTLSCEQNLNHDAMYWYRQDPGQGLRLIYYSQIVNDFQKGDIAEGYSVSREKKESFPLTVTSAQKNPTAFYLCASSITVMNTEAFFGQGTRLTVV.

V and J are TRBV18 and TRBJ2-3; 9 bases are a match to TRBD1. Looked up from germline, CDR1 is KGHSH and CDR2 is LQKENI. With V trimmed by 3 bases and J by 3 bases, 13 bases remained unmatched. This CDR3 has 18 residues. The DNA of the CDR3 is TGTGCCAGCTCACCTTCTCTCGGGACAGGGCGTTGGACAGATACGCAGTATTTT. Its protein product is CASSPSLGTGRWTDTQYF.

This CDR3 reads CASSEADLAAQFF. The CDR3 DNA reads TGTGCCAGCAGTGAAGCCGATCTAGCGGCGCAGTTCTTC. The chain employs TRBV2 and TRBJ2-1; 7 bases match TRBD2. The germline CDR1 and CDR2 sequences are SNHLY and FYNNEI. The CDR3 sequence is 13 residues long. The V segment lost 0 bases and the J segment 12 bases; nucleotides outside the gene matches: 5. The full variable domain, with the rest looked up from reference TRBV2 and TRBJ2-1, is EPEVTQTPSHQVTQMGQEVILRCVPISNHLYFYWYRQILGQKVEFLVSFYNNEISEKSEIFDDQFSVERPDGSNFTLKIRSTKLEDSAMYFCASSEADLAAQFFGPGTRLTVL.

The rearrangement joins TRBV15 to TRBJ1-4; maybe TRBD1 (6 bases). CDR3 size: 15 residues. Trimming removed 2 bases at V and 8 bases at J, with 15 bases between. CDR1 is LNHNV, CDR2 YYDKDF, per germline (reference sequence). The CDR3 DNA reads as TGTGCCACCAGCAGATCGGCGGGGGCACTAGAAAAACTGTTTTTT. It specifies CATSRSAGALEKLFF.

The V gene is TRBV4-3, the J gene TRBJ2-7, with D perhaps matching TRBD2 (5 bases). This CDR3 is built from 15 residues. Germline loops: CDR1 LGHNA, CDR2 YSLEER. V was pared by 2 bases and J by 3 bases, with 14 bases between. The CDR3 bases are TGCGCCAGCAGCCAAACCCTACTAGTTAACTACGAGCAGTACTTC. Its translation: CASSQTLLVNYEQYF.

The chain recombines TRBV7-3 with TRBJ2-1, with 16 positions matching TRBD2. Trimming cost V 2 bases and J 4 bases; bases outside gene matches: 5. The CDR3 runs to 18 residues. The V gene's germline CDR1 is SGHTA and CDR2 FQGTGA. Here the CDR3 reads CASSLFGTSGRAYNEQFF. CDR3 coding DNA: TGTGCCAGCAGCTTATTCGGGACTAGCGGGAGGGCTTACAATGAGCAGTTCTTC.

This clone was recorded a few times. The chain links TRBV11-2 to TRBJ1-2; D is possibly TRBD1 (5 bases). Between the trimmed V and J ends, which lost 7 bases and 5 bases, there was a span of 20 bases. Germline values: CDR1 SGHAT, CDR2 FQNNGV. This CDR3 spans 15 amino acids. The CDR3 region is CASTLVGGGNYGYTF. The DNA of the CDR3 is TGTGCCAGCACCCTAGTAGGCGGGGGTAATTATGGCTACACCTTC.

The V call is TRBV7-3, the J call TRBJ2-1; D is perhaps TRBD2 (6 bases). Germline V gene sequence: CDR1 SGHTA, CDR2 FQGTGA. The ends were cut back, 10 bases at V and 7 bases at J, with 17 bases in the middle. CDR3 size: 13 residues. CDR3 loop: CATSRGRGNEQFF. CDR3 nucleotide sequence: TGTGCCACCTCACGGGGGAGAGGTAATGAGCAGTTCTTC.

V gene TRBV9 combines with J gene TRBJ2-2, with TRBD2 matching 11 bases. This CDR3 has 17 amino acids. V lost 6 bases to trimming and J lost 1 base; unmatched junction nucleotides: 8. Per the germline V gene, CDR1 is SGDLS and CDR2 is YYNGEE. The CDR3 bases are TGTGCCAGCAATTCCCCGGGACTAGCGGTGAACACCGGGGAGCTGTTTTTT. Its protein product is CASNSPGLAVNTGELFF.

The J gene is TRBJ2-2, the V gene TRBV30; TRBD1 matches 8 bases. Germline V gene lookup returns CDR1 GTSNPN and CDR2 SVGIG (reference sequence). There are 14 residues in the CDR3. V lost 1 base, J lost 7 bases, and 5 bases stayed unmatched. CDR3 DNA: TGTGCCTGGAGTGCAAGGACAGGGTTCGGGGAGCTGTTTTTT. Translation gives CAWSARTGFGELFF.

V is TRBV4-2 and J is TRBJ1-2; 7 bases line up with TRBD1. The length of the CDR3 is 16 residues. With V trimmed by 1 base and J by 5 bases, 10 bases remained unmatched. Germline loops: CDR1 LGHNA, CDR2 YNFKEQ. CDR3 region: CASSQARGQLAYGYTF. CDR3 nucleotide sequence: TGTGCCAGCAGCCAAGCGAGGGGGCAGCTAGCATATGGCTACACCTTC.

Only a few counts were recorded for this clone. The V call is TRBV21-1, the J call TRBJ2-7; the D segment call TRBD1 is taken from the table without a DNA check. TRBV21-1 is a listed pseudogene. The CDR3 is made up of 17 amino acids. The CDR3 bases are TGTGCCAGCAGCAAAGGAGGGACAGGGGGCGTTTTCTACGAGCAGTACTTC. Translating gives CASSKGGTGGVFYEQYF.

This chain links TRBV6-5 with TRBJ1-4; D gene unclear. The CDR3 has 13 residues. Germline V gives CDR1 MNHEY, CDR2 SVGAGI. V shed 8 bases and J shed 8 bases, with 15 bases lying between them. The DNA of the CDR3 is TGTGCCAGCGCCCGGGCGGTGAACGAAAAACTGTTTTTT. Translated, it gives CASARAVNEKLFF.

In nucleotides, the CDR3 is TGTGCCAGCAGCCCGCGGAGGCGCCGGTCCTACGGCGAGCAGTACTTC. Its protein product is CASSPRRRRSYGEQYF. The V and J genes are TRBV7-8 and TRBJ2-7, with D tentatively TRBD2 (5 bases). CDR3 size: 16 residues. The germline V gene has CDR1 SGHVS and CDR2 FQNEAQ. Deletions cut 5 bases from V and 6 bases from J, with 23 bases between.

This clone was seen a few times. V gene TRBV6-6 combines with J gene TRBJ2-2; D might be TRBD2 (6 bases). Between the trimmed V and J ends, which lost 10 bases and 0 bases, there was a span of 9 bases. The CDR3 is 13 residues long. Germline V gene sequence: CDR1 MNHNY, CDR2 SVGAGI (reference sequence). The CDR3 DNA follows: TGTGCCACCCGGGACTCGAACACCGGGGAGCTGTTTTTT. Translating gives CATRDSNTGELFF.

This rearrangement joins TRBV7-2 to TRBJ2-7; D may be TRBD2 (5 bases). The CDR3 has 14 residues. In germline, CDR1 is SGHTA, CDR2 FQGNSA. Between the trimmed V and J ends, which lost 1 base and 6 bases, there was a span of 13 bases. CDR3 in DNA: TGTGCCAGCAGCTTAGTAGGAGGCAGCTCCGAGCAGTACTTC. Translating gives CASSLVGGSSEQYF. Full variable domain (rest looked up from reference TRBV7-2 and TRBJ2-7): GAGVSQSPSNKVTEKGKDVELRCDPISGHTALYWYRQSLGQGLEFLIYFQGNSAPDKSGLPSDRFSAERTGGSVSTLTIQRTQQEDSAVYLCASSLVGGSSEQYFGPGTRLTVT.

J is TRBJ2-6 and V is TRBV5-1, with D tentatively TRBD1 (5 bases). The CDR3 length is 14 residues. Trimming left V 7 bases short and J 1 base short, with 9 bases between. Germline V gene sequence: CDR1 SGHRS, CDR2 YFSETQ. This CDR3 is CASLGQSGANVLTF. CDR3 coding DNA: TGCGCCAGCCTGGGGCAGTCTGGGGCCAACGTCCTGACTTTC.

The rearrangement joins TRBV6-5 to TRBJ1-6; possible D gene TRBD1, 5 bases. Deletions cut 4 bases from V and 12 bases from J, with 19 bases between. Per the germline V gene, CDR1 is MNHEY and CDR2 is SVGAGI. The CDR3 runs to 15 residues. In nucleotides, the CDR3 is TGTGCCAGCAGTTCCCTGGGGAGGGGCGGTCAACCCCTCCACTTT. It is translated as CASSSLGRGGQPLHF.